The next 2 T cell receptor beta chains were all read from a single sample in a study of cytomegalovirus exposure and HLA in healthy donors. PCR involved 60 Vbeta and 13 Jbeta primers. Clones were read by immunoSEQ multiplex PCR, and TCRdb kept only the in-frame ones, dropping some. The sample has roughly 93,000 clones; around 77% are singletons. Sequenced input: PBMCs. These receptors were taken from a man between 25 and 39 years old in good health and CMV-seronegative.

The genes are TRBV5-4 and TRBJ1-3; the D gene is possibly TRBD1 (5 bases). CDR1 is SGHNT, CDR2 YYREEE, per germline (reference sequence). The CDR3 sequence is 16 residues long. Trimming shortened V by 1 base and J by 0 bases, and 11 bases separated the two germline ends. CDR3 amino acids: CASSLNRGGSGNTIYF. The CDR3 DNA is TGTGCCAGCAGCTTGAATCGCGGGGGCTCTGGAAACACCATATATTTT.

The CDR3 bases are TGCGCCAGCAGCTTGGCAGGAAGACAGGGGGCAGATACGCAGTATTTT. Protein: CASSLAGRQGADTQYF. V is TRBV5-1 and J is TRBJ2-3; 9 bases match TRBD1. The CDR3 runs to 16 residues. CDR1 and CDR2 (germline): SGHRS, YFSETQ. J was trimmed by 4 bases and V by 0 bases; bases with no gene match: 6.